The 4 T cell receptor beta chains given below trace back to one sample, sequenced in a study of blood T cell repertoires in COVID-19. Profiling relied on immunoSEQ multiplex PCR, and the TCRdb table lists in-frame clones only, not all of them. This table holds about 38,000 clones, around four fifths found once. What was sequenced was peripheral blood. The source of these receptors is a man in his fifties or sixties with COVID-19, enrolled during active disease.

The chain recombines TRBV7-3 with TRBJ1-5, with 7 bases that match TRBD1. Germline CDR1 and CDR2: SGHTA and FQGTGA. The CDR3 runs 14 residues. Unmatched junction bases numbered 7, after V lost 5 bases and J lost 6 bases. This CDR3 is CASSHRQGGQPQHF. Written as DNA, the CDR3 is TGTGCCAGCAGCCACCGACAGGGTGGTCAGCCCCAGCATTTT.

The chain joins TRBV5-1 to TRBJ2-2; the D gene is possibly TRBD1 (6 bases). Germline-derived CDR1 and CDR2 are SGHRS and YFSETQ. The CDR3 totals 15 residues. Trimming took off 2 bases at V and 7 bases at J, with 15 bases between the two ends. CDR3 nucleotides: TGCGCCAGCAGCTTCTCACAGGGAGAATACGGGGAGCTGTTTTTT. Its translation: CASSFSQGEYGELFF.

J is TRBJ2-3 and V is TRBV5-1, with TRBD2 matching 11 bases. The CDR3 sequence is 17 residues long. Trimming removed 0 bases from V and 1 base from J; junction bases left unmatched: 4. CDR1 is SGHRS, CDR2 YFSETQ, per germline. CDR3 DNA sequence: TGCGCCAGCAGCTTGGTCCCGGGACTAGCGGGCACAGATACGCAGTATTTT. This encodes CASSLVPGLAGTDTQYF.

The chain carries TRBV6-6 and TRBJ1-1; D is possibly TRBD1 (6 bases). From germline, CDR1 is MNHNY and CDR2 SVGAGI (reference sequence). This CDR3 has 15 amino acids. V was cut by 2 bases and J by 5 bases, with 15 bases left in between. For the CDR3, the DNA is TGTGCCAGCAGTTACCCTTCAGGGGCTGGAACTGAAGCTTTCTTT. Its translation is CASSYPSGAGTEAFF.